The 28 T cell receptor beta chains listed next were all sequenced from one sample in a study of blood T cell repertoires in COVID-19. Data came from immunoSEQ multiplex PCR; TCRdb stores just in-frame clones and leaves some out. Of 140,000 to 150,000 clones in the sample, roughly 88% were seen once. Sample: PBMCs or T cells enriched from blood (not recorded which). The receptors stem from a woman in her twenties or thirties with acute COVID-19.

V is TRBV5-8 and J is TRBJ2-7; TRBD1 aligns across 9 bases. The CDR3 is 12 amino acids. With V trimmed by 4 bases and J by 8 bases, 4 bases remained unmatched. Per germline, CDR1 SGHTS and CDR2 YDEGEE. The CDR3 nucleotides are TGTGCCAGCAGCAAGGACAGGGGACAGCAGTACTTC. Amino acids: CASSKDRGQQYF. Complete variable domain (other parts from reference TRBV5-8 and TRBJ2-7): EAGVTQSPTHLIKTRGQQATLRCSPISGHTSVYWYQQALGLGLQFLLWYDEGEERNRGNFPPRFSGRQFPNYSSELNVNALELEDSALYLCASSKDRGQQYFGPGTRLTVT.

The chain links TRBV5-1 to TRBJ2-7, with D possibly TRBD1 on 6 matching bases. Trimming took 4 bases from V and 4 from J, leaving 21 bases between them. The CDR3 loop spans 16 amino acids. Germline-derived CDR1 and CDR2 are SGHRS and YFSETQ. CDR3 nucleotide sequence: TGCGCCAGCAGCCTTTCGTCAGGGGATGGTATGTACGAGCAGTACTTC. It translates to CASSLSSGDGMYEQYF.

This chain joins TRBV3-1 (or the pseudogene TRBV3-2) and TRBJ1-5; D perhaps matches TRBD1 (6 bases). There are 17 residues in the CDR3. Trimming stripped 8 bases from V and 5 bases from J, with 25 bases between. Per the germline V gene, CDR1 is LGHDT and CDR2 is YNNKEL (reference sequence). CDR3 coding DNA: TGTGCCAGCGCCCTCGGGGCAGGGGAAGCGGTCCATCAGCCCCAGCATTTT. Its protein product is CASALGAGEAVHQPQHF.

This rearrangement joins TRBV11-3 to TRBJ2-7; 8 nucleotides line up with TRBD1. Germline assignment: CDR1 SGHNT and CDR2 YENEEA. The CDR3 spans 15 residues. Trimming at V came to 2 bases and at J to 6 bases, leaving 9 bases not matched to a gene. This CDR3 reads CASSLSWQTGGEQYF. In nucleotides, the CDR3 is TGTGCCAGCAGCTTATCGTGGCAAACAGGGGGCGAGCAGTACTTC.

A note on this clone: The junction departs from the called germline gene at one end, perhaps through a read error. This chain links TRBV30 with TRBJ1-4; D is possibly TRBD1 (6 bases). The CDR3 has 11 residues. CDR1 is GTSNPN and CDR2 is SVGIG in the germline V gene (reference sequence). In DNA form, the CDR3 reads TGTGCCTGGAGTGAGGGGACAAAAGTGTTTTTT. It yields the protein CAWSEGTKVFF.

This chain joins TRBV28 and TRBJ1-2, with D perhaps TRBD1 (6 bases). Germline V lookup: CDR1 MDHEN, CDR2 SYDVKM. The germline V and J ends were trimmed by 6 bases and 4 bases, with 15 bases remaining between them. The CDR3 totals 14 residues. The CDR3 nucleotides are TGTGCCAGCAGGTCAAGGGGACACCGCTATGGCTACACCTTC. This sequence encodes CASRSRGHRYGYTF.

The chain combines TRBV4-1 with TRBJ1-4; no clear D. V was cut by 0 bases and J by 7 bases, with 6 bases left in between. The germline V gene encodes CDR1 MGHRA and CDR2 YSYEKL. The CDR3 covers 13 residues. The CDR3 DNA sequence: TGCGCCAGCAGCCAAGATTACGGTGAAAAACTGTTTTTT. This gives the protein CASSQDYGEKLFF.

A note on this clone: At one end the junction does not follow the germline gene, possibly because of a read error. J is TRBJ1-2 and V is TRBV7-7, with 9 positions matching TRBD1. In germline, CDR1 is SSHAT, CDR2 FNYEAQ (reference sequence). CDR3 size: 17 residues. CDR3 region: CASSLALGTGSTYGYTF. The CDR3 DNA is TGTGCTAGCAGCTTAGCGCTTGGGACAGGGAGCACCTATGGCTACACCTTC.

The chain uses TRBV12-3 or TRBV12-4 and TRBJ2-7, with 8 nucleotides matching TRBD1. This CDR3 contains 11 residues. Trimming removed 10 bases from V and 3 bases from J; junction bases left unmatched: 2. CDR3 DNA sequence: TGTGCCATCGGACAGGGCTACGAGCAGTACTTC. Residues: CAIGQGYEQYF.

This clone was recorded once. This chain links TRBV28 with TRBJ2-1; 8 bases fit TRBD2. CDR1 is MDHEN, CDR2 SYDVKM, per germline. The V and J ends lost 6 bases and 2 bases, in that order; junction bases with no gene match: 9. The CDR3 sequence is 16 residues long. In nucleotides, the CDR3 is TGTGCCAGCAGCCCGGGGGGGGGCGAAGCCTACAATGAGCAGTTCTTC. As protein: CASSPGGGEAYNEQFF.

CDR3 sequence reads: CASSVGTGEGTGELFF. The CDR3 DNA follows: TGTGCCAGCAGTGTAGGGACAGGGGAAGGCACCGGGGAGCTGTTTTTT. The V and J genes are TRBV25-1 and TRBJ2-2; 10 nucleotides match TRBD1. The ends lost 4 bases at V and 4 bases at J; junction bases unmatched: 6. The CDR3 is 16 residues long. Per the germline V gene, CDR1 is MGHDK and CDR2 is SYGVNS.

The chain uses TRBV27 and TRBJ2-3; the D is unclear. There are 14 residues in the CDR3. Per germline, CDR1 MNHEY and CDR2 SMNVEV (reference sequence). V lost 5 bases and J lost 4, with 13 bases in between. The CDR3, as DNA: TGTGCCAGCAGTCTAACGCTAGTGTCAGATACGCAGTATTTT. This codes for CASSLTLVSDTQYF.

This rearrangement joins TRBV7-2 to TRBJ2-3; D possibly corresponds to TRBD2 (5 bases). CDR3 length: 16 amino acids. Germline CDR1 SGHTA, CDR2 FQGNSA. V shed 4 bases and J shed 5 bases, with 19 bases lying between them. The CDR3 here is CASSSRPEVTRDTQYF. The CDR3 DNA is TGTGCCAGCAGCTCCCGCCCTGAGGTTACTAGAGATACGCAGTATTTT.

V is TRBV7-9 and J is TRBJ1-1; D gene uncertain. Trimming took off 5 bases at V and 7 bases at J, with 17 bases between the two ends. Looked up from germline, CDR1 is SEHNR and CDR2 is FQNEAQ (reference sequence). The CDR3 runs 14 residues. CDR3 DNA: TGTGCCAGCAGCCACTCCCTGGTTGCGGGTGAAGCTTTCTTT. Its translation: CASSHSLVAGEAFF.

The genes are TRBV4-1 and TRBJ2-5, with TRBD2 matching 15 bases. The V and J ends lost 5 bases and 0 bases, in that order; junction bases with no gene match: 4. CDR1 is MGHRA and CDR2 is YSYEKL in the germline V gene. CDR3 size: 17 residues. This chain's CDR3 is CASSLGLAGGYQETQYF. The CDR3 nucleotides are TGCGCCAGCAGCTTAGGACTAGCGGGAGGGTACCAAGAGACCCAGTACTTC.

The chain combines TRBV5-4 with TRBJ2-1; D remains unclear. The CDR3 totals 17 residues. The V gene's germline CDR1 is SGHNT and CDR2 YYREEE (reference sequence). Trimming stripped 0 bases from V and 0 bases from J, with 13 bases between. The CDR3: CASSLAASASSYNEQFF. The CDR3 nucleotides are TGTGCCAGCAGCTTGGCCGCCTCCGCCAGCTCCTACAATGAGCAGTTCTTC.

The V gene is TRBV5-4, the J gene TRBJ2-5; TRBD2 aligns across 7 bases. J was trimmed by 3 bases and V by 0 bases; bases with no gene match: 11. The CDR3 length is 17 residues. Germline CDR1 reads SGHNT; CDR2 reads YYREEE (reference sequence). The CDR3 loop reads CASSLVTSASTKETQYF. CDR3 DNA sequence: TGTGCCAGCAGCTTGGTCACTAGCGCCTCGACAAAAGAGACCCAGTACTTC.

V usage is TRBV19 and J usage is TRBJ1-2; D is perhaps TRBD1 (5 bases). V lost 9 bases to trimming and J lost 3 bases, with 14 bases between them. CDR1 is LNHDA, CDR2 SQIVND, per germline (reference sequence). This CDR3 has 13 residues. CDR3 loop: CARRAGGDYGYTF. As DNA, the CDR3 is TGTGCCAGGAGAGCGGGGGGTGACTATGGCTACACCTTC.

This chain uses TRBV5-4 with TRBJ2-3; D is perhaps TRBD2 (6 bases). Trimming removed 2 bases from V and 1 base from J, with 11 bases in between. Germline V gene lookup returns CDR1 SGHNT and CDR2 YYREEE (reference sequence). The CDR3 is 15 residues long. This CDR3 is CASSFSSGGTDTQYF. CDR3 nucleotides: TGTGCCAGCAGCTTCAGTAGCGGAGGCACAGATACGCAGTATTTT.

This chain links TRBV28 with TRBJ2-1, with a tentative D call TRBD1 (6 bases). V gave up 2 bases and J gave up 6 bases, with 14 bases separating them. The CDR3 runs 15 residues. In germline, CDR1 is MDHEN, CDR2 SYDVKM. The CDR3 loop reads CASSLLSRGSNEQFF. The CDR3 DNA reads TGTGCCAGCAGTTTACTTTCCAGGGGAAGCAATGAGCAGTTCTTC.

This clone was seen just once. V is TRBV7-9 and J is TRBJ1-2, with TRBD1 matching over 7 bases. Germline V gene lookup returns CDR1 SEHNR and CDR2 FQNEAQ (reference sequence). This CDR3 is built from 13 residues. The J segment lost 4 bases and the V segment lost 5 bases, leaving 4 bases of the junction unmatched. CDR3 in amino acids: CASSRDSSYGYTF. CDR3 sequence (DNA): TGTGCCAGCAGCCGGGACAGCTCCTATGGCTACACCTTC.

The CDR3 sequence: CASSRGLRDRSSYEQYF. In nucleotides, the CDR3 is TGCGCCAGTAGCAGAGGGCTCCGGGACAGGAGCTCCTACGAGCAGTACTTC. J is TRBJ2-7 and V is TRBV5-1; 8 bases match TRBD1. Germline CDR1 and CDR2: SGHRS and YFSETQ. Germline trimming cut 8 bases from V and 0 bases from J; bases unmatched to any gene: 16. The CDR3 length is 17 residues. Combining the CDR3 with reference TRBV5-1 and TRBJ2-7 gives the whole variable domain KAGVTQTPRYLIKTRGQQVTLSCSPISGHRSVSWYQQTPGQGLQFLFEYFSETQRNKGNFPGRFSGRQFSNSRSEMNVSTLELGDSALYLCASSRGLRDRSSYEQYFGPGTRLTVT.

This clone was picked up a small number of times. J is TRBJ2-7 and V is TRBV9, with a tentative D call TRBD1 (5 bases). The CDR3 runs 16 residues. Between the trimmed V and J ends, which lost 0 bases and 3 bases, there was a span of 16 bases. Germline CDR1 is SGDLS and CDR2 is YYNGEE. CDR3 region: CASSVGGLAQDYEQYF. Written as DNA, the CDR3 is TGTGCCAGCAGCGTAGGGGGCTTGGCACAGGACTACGAGCAGTACTTC.

Regarding this clone: At one end the junction does not follow the germline gene, possibly because of a read error. The chain joins TRBV2 to TRBJ2-7, with 12 bases that match TRBD2. This CDR3 comprises 14 residues. The V gene's germline CDR1 is SNHLY and CDR2 FYNNEI. The CDR3 is CATSRTSGTYEQYF. The CDR3 nucleotides read TGTGCCACCAGTCGGACTAGCGGGACCTACGAGCAGTACTTC.

The J gene is TRBJ2-5, the V gene TRBV28; tentative D call: TRBD2 (7 bases). V lost 2 bases and J 1 base, leaving 17 bases between the germline ends. CDR1 MDHEN and CDR2 SYDVKM come from the germline V gene. The CDR3 contains 17 residues. The CDR3 here is CASSLIAGEGVQETQYF. The DNA for the CDR3 is TGTGCCAGCAGTTTAATTGCGGGAGAGGGGGTCCAAGAGACCCAGTACTTC.

This chain uses TRBV19 with TRBJ1-2, with D possibly matching TRBD1 (5 bases). Germline V CDR1 and CDR2: LNHDA, SQIVND (reference sequence). The V end lost 5 bases, the J end lost 2 bases, and 6 bases lay between the germline ends. The CDR3 is 12 amino acids. In nucleotides, the CDR3 is TGTGCCAGTAGTTACAGGAACTATGGCTACACCTTC. This codes for CASSYRNYGYTF.

This chain links TRBV11-1 with TRBJ1-2; perhaps TRBD1 as D (6 bases). CDR1 SGHAT and CDR2 FQDESV come from the germline V gene (reference sequence). Deletions cut 1 base from V and 4 bases from J, with 13 bases between. The CDR3 runs to 15 residues. CDR3 sequence: CASSLGRGPTYGYTF. CDR3 nucleotides: TGTGCCAGCAGCTTAGGGCGGGGGCCGACCTATGGCTACACCTTC.

CDR3 region: CAWSVGGVAETQYF. In DNA form, the CDR3 reads TGTGCCTGGAGTGTTGGAGGGGTCGCAGAGACCCAGTACTTC. V and J are TRBV30 and TRBJ2-5; perhaps TRBD2 as D (6 bases). The CDR3 runs 14 residues. Germline V gene lookup returns CDR1 GTSNPN and CDR2 SVGIG (reference sequence). Trimming shortened V by 0 bases and J by 4 bases, and 12 bases separated the two germline ends.